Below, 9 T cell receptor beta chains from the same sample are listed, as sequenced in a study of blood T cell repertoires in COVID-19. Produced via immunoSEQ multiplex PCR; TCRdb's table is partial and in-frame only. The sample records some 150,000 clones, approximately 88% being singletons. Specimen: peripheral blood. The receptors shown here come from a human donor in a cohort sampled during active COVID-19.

CDR3 DNA: TGTGCCAGCAGCTTACTAGGGGCAGGGAGGGGGAATGAGCAGTTCTTC. Its translation is CASSLLGAGRGNEQFF. The chain uses TRBV7-9 and TRBJ2-1; weak D call: TRBD2 (7 bases). This CDR3 spans 16 amino acids. Germline-derived CDR1 and CDR2 are SEHNR and FQNEAQ (reference sequence). V dropped 2 bases and J dropped 7 bases, with 18 bases sitting between them.

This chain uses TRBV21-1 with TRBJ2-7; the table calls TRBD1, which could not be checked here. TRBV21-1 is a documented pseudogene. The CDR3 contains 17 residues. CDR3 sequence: CASPRSPLQGVGYEQYF. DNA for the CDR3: TGTGCCAGCCCCCGATCCCCTTTACAGGGGGTAGGTTACGAGCAGTACTTC.

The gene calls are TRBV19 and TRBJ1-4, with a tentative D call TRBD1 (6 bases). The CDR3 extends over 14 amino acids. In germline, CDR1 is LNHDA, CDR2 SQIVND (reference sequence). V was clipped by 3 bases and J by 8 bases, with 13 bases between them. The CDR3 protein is CASSMGRGVEKLFF. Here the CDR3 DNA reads TGTGCCAGTAGTATGGGCAGGGGAGTAGAAAAACTGTTTTTT.

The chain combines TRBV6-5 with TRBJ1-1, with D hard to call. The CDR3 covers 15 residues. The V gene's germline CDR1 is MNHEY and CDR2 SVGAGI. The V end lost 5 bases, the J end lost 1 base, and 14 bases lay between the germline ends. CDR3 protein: CASSTRGFGNTEAFF. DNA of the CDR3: TGTGCCAGCAGTACCCGGGGTTTCGGGAACACTGAAGCTTTCTTT.

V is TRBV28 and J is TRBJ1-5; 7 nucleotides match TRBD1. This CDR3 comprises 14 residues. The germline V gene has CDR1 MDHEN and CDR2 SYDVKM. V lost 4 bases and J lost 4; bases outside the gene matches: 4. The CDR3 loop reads CASSWPGGNQPQHF. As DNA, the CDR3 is TGTGCCAGCAGTTGGCCAGGGGGGAATCAGCCCCAGCATTTT.

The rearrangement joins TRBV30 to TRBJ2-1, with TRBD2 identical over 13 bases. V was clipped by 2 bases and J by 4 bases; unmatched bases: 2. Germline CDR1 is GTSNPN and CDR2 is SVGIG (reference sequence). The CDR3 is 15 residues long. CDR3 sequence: CAWSPGLAGYNEQFF. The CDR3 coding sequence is TGTGCCTGGAGTCCGGGACTAGCGGGGTACAATGAGCAGTTCTTC.

The CDR3 bases are TGTGCCAGCAGCGTAAGACAGGGCCGTGAAAAACTGTTTTTT. Translation: CASSVRQGREKLFF. The rearrangement joins TRBV9 to TRBJ1-4; 7 bases fit TRBD1. The CDR3 extends over 14 amino acids. Germline V gives CDR1 SGDLS, CDR2 YYNGEE. The V gene end was trimmed by 1 base and the J gene end by 7 bases; junction bases not matched to a gene: 4.

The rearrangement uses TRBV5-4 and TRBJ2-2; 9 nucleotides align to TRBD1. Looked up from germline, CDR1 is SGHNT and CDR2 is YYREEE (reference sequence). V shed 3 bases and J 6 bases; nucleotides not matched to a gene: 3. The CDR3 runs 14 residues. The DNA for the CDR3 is TGTGCCAGCAGCTCCGGGACAGGGCCCGGGGAGCTGTTTTTT. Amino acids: CASSSGTGPGELFF.

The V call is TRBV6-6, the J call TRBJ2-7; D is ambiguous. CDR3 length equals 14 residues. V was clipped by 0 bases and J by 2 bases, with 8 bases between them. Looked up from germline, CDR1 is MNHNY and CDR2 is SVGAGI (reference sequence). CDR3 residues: CASSYSGRPYEQYF. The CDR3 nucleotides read TGTGCCAGCAGTTACTCGGGCAGACCCTACGAGCAGTACTTC.